This T cell receptor beta chain was retrieved from a study of regulatory T cells in long-lasting Graves disease. V dropped 2 bases and J dropped 10; count of bases not matched to a gene: 4. The CDR3 totals 14 residues. Germline values: CDR1 LNHNV, CDR2 YYDKDF (reference sequence). There are many counts of this clonotype. CDR3-region Arm-PCR and iRepertoire HTBI primers produced the TCR beta libraries. TCRdb analysed the multiplex PCR reads with MiXCR anew, one entry per CDR3 protein. Of 420,000 or so distinct CDR3 sequences listed, around a quarter are singletons. Regarding time point: persistent/refractory GD, antithyroid drugs over 5 years with positive TRAb. PBMC RNA served as the TCR library source.

The receptor comes from a female donor with Graves disease. The gene calls are TRBV15 and TRBJ2-5; 13 nucleotides match TRBD2. The specimen was peripheral blood mononuclear cells (PBMCs), collected when the disease was refractory, from a patient treated with antithyroid drugs. CDR3 bases: TGTGCCACCAGCAGACGGACTAGCGGGAGTGGCCAGTACTTC. This translates into CATSRRTSGSGQYF.